What follows are 9 T cell receptor beta chains derived from one specimen sequenced in a study of T cell responses to AZD1222 COVID-19 vaccine. Here immunoSEQ multiplex PCR was the method, and the copy in TCRdb shows in-frame clones only, minus some. The table includes about 200,000 clones, about 95% detected once. The source was peripheral blood, collected 28 days after the second dose of the MenACWY control vaccine. The receptor source for this set is an adult who received the MenACWY meningococcal vaccine as a control.

The rearrangement joins TRBV5-4 to TRBJ2-1; 9 bases map to TRBD1. CDR1 and CDR2 from the germline V gene are SGHNT and YYREEE (reference sequence). CDR3 length equals 13 residues. Unmatched junction bases numbered 4, after V lost 4 bases and J lost 8 bases. The CDR3 coding sequence is TGTGCCAGCAGCGCTACAGGGGGCTATGAGCAGTTCTTC. This gives the protein CASSATGGYEQFF. Full variable domain (remainder filled in from reference TRBV5-4 and TRBJ2-1): ETGVTQSPTHLIKTRGQQVTLRCSSQSGHNTVSWYQQALGQGPQFIFQYYREEENGRGNFPPRFSGLQFPNYSSELNVNALELDDSALYLCASSATGGYEQFFGPGTRLTVL.

The chain's CDR3 is CASSSRRYEQYF. The CDR3 region has the DNA TGTGCCAGCAGCTCAAGACGGTACGAGCAGTACTTC. The chain employs TRBV5-6 and TRBJ2-7; D is unresolved. With 3 bases removed from V and 4 bases from J, the gap between germline ends came to 8 bases. CDR3 length equals 12 residues. Per germline, CDR1 SGHDT and CDR2 YYEEEE. Drawing the rest from reference TRBV5-6 and TRBJ2-7, the complete variable domain is DAGVTQSPTHLIKTRGQQVTLRCSPKSGHDTVSWYQQALGQGPQFIFQYYEEEERQRGNFPDRFSGHQFPNYSSELNVNALLLGDSALYLCASSSRRYEQYFGPGTRLTVT.

This clone was recorded once. The chain is built from TRBV5-8 and TRBJ1-4, with 11 nucleotides matching TRBD1. Germline trimming cut 4 bases from V and 4 bases from J; bases unmatched to any gene: 6. The CDR3 is 16 amino acids. Germline V gene sequence: CDR1 SGHTS, CDR2 YDEGEE. Written as DNA, the CDR3 is TGTGCCAGCAGCCTCGGACAGGGGGCTGGTAATGAAAAACTGTTTTTT. It yields the protein CASSLGQGAGNEKLFF.

The chain combines TRBV5-4 with TRBJ1-3; 7 nucleotides agree with TRBD1. The length of the CDR3 is 15 residues. After removal of 4 bases from V and 0 bases from J, the junction contained 4 bases not matched to a gene. Germline CDR1 reads SGHNT; CDR2 reads YYREEE (reference sequence). CDR3 coding DNA: TGTGCCAGCAGCACCAGGGGGATCTCTGGAAACACCATATATTTT. Protein: CASSTRGISGNTIYF.

The V gene is TRBV15, the J gene TRBJ1-2, with D possibly matching TRBD1 (6 bases). Trimming pared 5 bases from V and 7 bases from J, leaving 17 bases between. CDR1 and CDR2 (germline): LNHNV, YYDKDF (reference sequence). The CDR3 length is 14 residues. For the CDR3, the DNA is TGTGCCACCAGCCGTAGGGGGGGCAACCGTGGCTACACCTTC. Protein product: CATSRRGGNRGYTF.

This clone was counted only a few times. The gene calls are TRBV5-1 and TRBJ2-2; possibly TRBD1 for D (5 bases). Germline-derived CDR1 and CDR2 are SGHRS and YFSETQ. The CDR3 runs 14 residues. The V end was cut by 5 bases, the J end by 1 base, with 9 bases between. CDR3 sequence reads: CASRFGQNTGELFF. As DNA, the CDR3 is TGCGCCAGCAGATTCGGACAGAACACCGGGGAGCTGTTTTTT.

The table lists this clone with a count of one. The chain couples TRBV3-1 (or the pseudogene TRBV3-2) to TRBJ2-1; 13 nucleotides align to TRBD2. Germline lookup yields CDR1 LGHDT and CDR2 YNNKEL (reference sequence). J was trimmed by 15 bases and V by 4 bases; bases with no gene match: 12. The CDR3 loop spans 15 amino acids. CDR3 loop: CASSLTSGGARVAFF. As DNA, the CDR3 is TGTGCCAGCAGCCTTACTAGCGGGGGGGCTAGGGTGGCGTTCTTC.

The V and J genes are TRBV7-9 and TRBJ1-1; the D gene is possibly TRBD1 (5 bases). There are 15 residues in the CDR3. Germline V gene sequence: CDR1 SEHNR, CDR2 FQNEAQ (reference sequence). V lost 5 bases, J lost 0 bases, and 13 bases lay in between. CDR3 region: CASSPQTVMNTEAFF. CDR3 sequence (DNA): TGTGCCAGCAGCCCACAGACAGTTATGAACACTGAAGCTTTCTTT.

The chain links TRBV6-2 or TRBV6-3 to TRBJ1-5; D possibly corresponds to TRBD1 (6 bases). The length of the CDR3 is 14 residues. The V end lost 5 bases, the J end lost 6 bases, and 14 bases lay between the germline ends. Germline lookup yields CDR1 MNHEY and CDR2 SVGEGT. The CDR3 reads CASSPRGMGQPQHF. The CDR3 nucleotides read TGTGCCAGCAGTCCCAGGGGTATGGGTCAGCCCCAGCATTTT.